This entry lists 17 T cell receptor beta chains sequenced from one sample in a study of post-analysis software for immune sequencing data. Study-wide points: In patients, TRBV5-6, TRBV5-1 and TRBV20-1 belonged to 4 or 5 TRBV segments found more frequently than in controls.

cDNA libraries for TCR beta contained unique molecular identifiers. MiXCR, run by TCRdb on the PCR reads, gives a single entry per CDR3 protein. The sample contains about 460,000 distinct CDR3 sequences, under 55% of which appear only once. What these receptors recognize is not known. The sample comprised blood. These receptors originate from a girl aged 5 to 17 with multiple sclerosis.

This clonotype has just one count. CDR3 coding DNA: TGTGCCAGCAGCTTAGCGCGTGGGGGAGTCACTGAAGCTTTCTTT. Translation: CASSLARGGVTEAFF. This sequence joins TRBV7-9 and TRBJ1-1, with D perhaps matching TRBD1 (5 bases). Trimming cost V 0 bases and J 4 bases, with 12 bases left between them. Germline V gene sequence: CDR1 SEHNR, CDR2 FQNEAQ (reference sequence). The CDR3 is 15 residues long.

This clonotype was seen a handful of times. The chain carries TRBV29-1 and TRBJ1-1; 8 nucleotides align to TRBD1. The CDR3 runs 13 residues. CDR1 is SQVTM, CDR2 ANQGSEA, per germline. The trim removed 8 bases at V and 0 bases at J, leaving 5 bases unmatched. CDR3 nucleotides: TGCAGCACCGAGACAGGGGTGAACACTGAAGCTTTCTTT. As protein: CSTETGVNTEAFF. Supplemented by reference TRBV29-1 and TRBJ1-1, the full variable domain reads SAVISQKPSRDICQRGTSLTIQCQVDSQVTMMFWYRQQPGQSLTLIATANQGSEATYESGFVIDKFPISRPNLTFSTLTVSNMSPEDSSIYLCSTETGVNTEAFFGQGTRLTVV.

The rearrangement joins TRBV3-1 to TRBJ1-2; D gene unclear. The CDR3 sequence is 14 residues long. Deletions cut 5 bases from V and 2 bases from J, with 12 bases between. Germline V gene lookup returns CDR1 LGHDT and CDR2 YNNKEL (reference sequence). The CDR3 sequence: CASSVTTTNYGYTF. CDR3 in DNA: TGTGCCAGCAGCGTGACAACAACCAACTATGGCTACACCTTC. The whole variable domain, filled in from reference TRBV3-1 and TRBJ1-2, reads DTAVSQTPKYLVTQMGNDKSIKCEQNLGHDTMYWYKQDSKKFLKIMFSYNNKELIINETVPNRFSPKSPDKAHLNLHINSLELGDSAVYFCASSVTTTNYGYTFGSGTRLTVV.

J is TRBJ2-5 and V is TRBV2; possible D gene TRBD1, 6 bases. Germline CDR1 is SNHLY and CDR2 is FYNNEI. This CDR3 comprises 15 residues. The ends were cut back, 8 bases at V and 2 bases at J, with 18 bases in the middle. Here the CDR3 reads CASLNLKDSQETQYF. The DNA of the CDR3 is TGTGCCAGCCTAAACCTCAAGGACAGTCAAGAGACCCAGTACTTC.

This clonotype showed up just a few times. The genes are TRBV20-1 and TRBJ2-5; 10 bases are shared with TRBD2. The end of the DNA aligns better with TRBJ2-7, so the J call may be wrong. The CDR3 is made up of 15 amino acids. Germline V gives CDR1 DFQATT, CDR2 SNEGSKA (reference sequence). The CDR3 nucleotides are TGCAGTGCTGGACGAAGCGGGAGGGCCAGCAACGAGCAGTACTTC. This codes for CSAGRSGRASNEQYF.

The rearrangement links TRBV30 to TRBJ2-7; 8 bases are shared with TRBD1. Germline-derived CDR1 and CDR2 are GTSNPN and SVGIG (reference sequence). This CDR3 region has 14 residues. J gave up 2 bases and V 4 bases, and 7 bases lay outside the gene matches. The DNA for the CDR3 is TGTGCCTGGAAGGGGACAGGCCTAGCCTACGAGCAGTACTTC. Its translation: CAWKGTGLAYEQYF.

The gene calls are TRBV19 and TRBJ2-5, with TRBD1 matching 7 bases. There are 16 residues in the CDR3. The V gene's germline CDR1 is LNHDA and CDR2 SQIVND (reference sequence). The J segment lost 0 bases and the V segment lost 11 bases, leaving 15 bases of the junction unmatched. The chain's CDR3 is CAGRRGGSDNQETQYF. As DNA, the CDR3 is TGTGCCGGCCGGAGAGGGGGCTCGGATAACCAAGAGACCCAGTACTTC.

J is TRBJ2-1 and V is TRBV18; 9 nucleotides match TRBD1. The CDR3 length is 16 residues. Trimming at V came to 6 bases and at J to 5 bases, leaving 11 bases not matched to a gene. CDR1 and CDR2 (germline): KGHSH, LQKENI. CDR3 sequence: CASSQTQGAGNNEQFF. CDR3 DNA: TGTGCCAGCTCGCAAACACAGGGGGCAGGCAACAATGAGCAGTTCTTC.

In its sample, this clonotype was seen a few times. The rearrangement links TRBV20-1 to TRBJ2-1, with D maybe TRBD2 (5 bases). Trimming removed 5 bases at V and 8 bases at J, with 22 bases between. This CDR3 region has 15 residues. CDR1 and CDR2 from the germline V gene are DFQATT and SNEGSKA (reference sequence). CDR3 DNA sequence: TGCAGTGCTTCTAGAGGTGGAGCGGTAGGCGATGAGCAGTTCTTC. It yields the protein CSASRGGAVGDEQFF.

The rearrangement joins TRBV5-1 to TRBJ2-5; 8 bases align to TRBD2. Trimming at V came to 0 bases and at J to 0 bases, leaving 4 bases not matched to a gene. The CDR3 runs to 16 residues. Looked up from germline, CDR1 is SGHRS and CDR2 is YFSETQ. Here the CDR3 reads CASSLVIAGYQETQYF. CDR3 coding DNA: TGCGCCAGCAGCTTGGTGATAGCGGGGTACCAAGAGACCCAGTACTTC.

This clonotype was observed a handful of times. This chain's CDR3 is CAISESMGTGGSPLHF. The CDR3, as DNA: TGTGCCATCAGTGAGTCGATGGGGACAGGGGGTTCACCCCTCCACTTT. J is TRBJ1-6 and V is TRBV10-3, with 11 bases that match TRBD1. The CDR3 is made up of 16 amino acids. Trimming at V came to 0 bases and at J to 9 bases, leaving 4 bases not matched to a gene. CDR1 ENHRY and CDR2 SYGVKD come from the germline V gene.

This clonotype was recorded a few times. A much larger clone is a single base away; this may be a read error. J is TRBJ2-5 and V is TRBV7-7; 8 bases agree with TRBD2. The CDR3 consists of 15 residues. The V gene's germline CDR1 is SSHAT and CDR2 FNYEAQ (reference sequence). The CDR3 reads CASSSGRAWEETQYF. The DNA for the CDR3 is TGTGCTAGCAGCTCCGGGAGGGCCTGGGAGGAGACCCAGTACTTC.

This clonotype appeared a few times. The rearrangement links TRBV7-2 to TRBJ2-5; D perhaps matches TRBD2 (5 bases). The V and J ends lost 5 bases and 0 bases respectively, with 7 bases between them. The germline gives CDR1 SGHTA, CDR2 FQGNSA. The CDR3 is made up of 13 amino acids. CDR3 nucleotide sequence: TGTGCCAGCAGCCCGGACTACCAAGAGACCCAGTACTTC. Its protein product is CASSPDYQETQYF. Using reference TRBV7-2 and TRBJ2-5 for the parts outside the CDR3, the full variable domain is GAGVSQSPSNKVTEKGKDVELRCDPISGHTALYWYRQSLGQGLEFLIYFQGNSAPDKSGLPSDRFSAERTGGSVSTLTIQRTQQEDSAVYLCASSPDYQETQYFGPGTRLLVL.

This clonotype was seen more than once but under ten times. The V gene is TRBV7-6, the J gene TRBJ2-7; 12 positions match TRBD1. CDR1 is SGHVS and CDR2 is FNYEAQ in the germline V gene. The CDR3 runs 16 residues. V shed 4 bases, J shed 5 bases, and the junction held 9 bases outside the gene matches. The CDR3 bases are TGTGCCAGCAGCTCGACGGGACAGGGGGCGCTTAACGAGCAGTACTTC. It encodes CASSSTGQGALNEQYF.

This clonotype has just one count. V usage is TRBV18 and J usage is TRBJ2-7; tentatively, D is TRBD2 (5 bases). V gave up 3 bases and J gave up 5 bases, with 14 bases separating them. In germline, CDR1 is KGHSH, CDR2 LQKENI. The CDR3 has 14 amino acids. CDR3 sequence reads: CASSPQDWRNEQYF. In DNA form, the CDR3 reads TGTGCCAGCTCACCCCAGGACTGGCGAAACGAGCAGTACTTC.

The V gene is TRBV4-1, the J gene TRBJ2-6; either TRBD1 or TRBD2 may fit D (5 bases each). CDR3 length: 16 amino acids. V shed 4 bases and J shed 0 bases, with 10 bases lying between them. CDR1 and CDR2 from the germline V gene are MGHRA and YSYEKL. The CDR3 coding sequence is TGCGCCAGCAGCCGAGAGGGGCCCTCTGGGGCCAACGTCCTGACTTTC. It encodes CASSREGPSGANVLTF.

V usage is TRBV20-1 and J usage is TRBJ2-7, with 11 bases identical to TRBD2. J lost 4 bases, V lost 0 bases, and 14 bases had no gene match. This CDR3 is built from 18 residues. Germline loops: CDR1 DFQATT, CDR2 SNEGSKA (reference sequence). The CDR3 here is CSARDLRHRLAGKYEQYF. The CDR3, as DNA: TGCAGTGCTAGAGATTTGAGACACCGACTAGCGGGAAAATACGAGCAGTACTTC.